Here is one T cell receptor beta chain with its context. CDR1 and CDR2 (germline): GTSNPN, SVGIG (reference sequence). The CDR3 spans 12 residues. The data originate from a study of cytomegalovirus exposure and HLA in healthy donors. 60 Vbeta and 13 Jbeta primers were used in PCR. Clones were sequenced by immunoSEQ multiplex PCR, and TCRdb holds only the in-frame ones, with some missing. Of 150,000 to 200,000 clones in the sample, 80% were seen once. This TCR came from a boy younger than 18 in good health and CMV-seronegative. The chain joins TRBV30 to TRBJ1-2, with a tentative D call TRBD1 (6 bases). Sequenced material: PBMCs. CDR3 amino acids: CVLGGRDYGYTF. The DNA of the CDR3 is TGTGTTTTGGGGGGGCGCGACTATGGCTACACCTTC.